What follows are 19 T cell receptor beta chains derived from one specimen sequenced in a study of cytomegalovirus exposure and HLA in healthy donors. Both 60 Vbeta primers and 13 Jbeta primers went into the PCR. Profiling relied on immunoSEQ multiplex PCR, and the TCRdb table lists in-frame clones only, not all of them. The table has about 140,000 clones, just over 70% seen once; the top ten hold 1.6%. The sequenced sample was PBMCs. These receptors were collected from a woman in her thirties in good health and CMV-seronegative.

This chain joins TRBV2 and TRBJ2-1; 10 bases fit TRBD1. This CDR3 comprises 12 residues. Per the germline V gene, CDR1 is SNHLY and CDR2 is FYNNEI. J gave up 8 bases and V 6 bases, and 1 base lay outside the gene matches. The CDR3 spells CASSGTGDEQFF. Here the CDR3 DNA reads TGTGCCAGCAGCGGGACAGGGGATGAGCAGTTCTTC.

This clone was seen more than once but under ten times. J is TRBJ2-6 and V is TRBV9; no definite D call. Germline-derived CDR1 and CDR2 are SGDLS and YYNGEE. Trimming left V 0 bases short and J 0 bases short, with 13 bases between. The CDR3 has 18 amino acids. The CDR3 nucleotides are TGTGCCAGCAGCGTAGTTCCCGGAGATTACTCTGGGGCCAACGTCCTGACTTTC. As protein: CASSVVPGDYSGANVLTF. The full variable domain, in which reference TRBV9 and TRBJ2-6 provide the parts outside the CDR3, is DSGVTQTPKHLITATGQRVTLRCSPRSGDLSVYWYQQSLDQGLQFLIQYYNGEERAKGNILERFSAQQFPDLHSELNLSSLELGDSALYFCASSVVPGDYSGANVLTFGAGSRLTVL.

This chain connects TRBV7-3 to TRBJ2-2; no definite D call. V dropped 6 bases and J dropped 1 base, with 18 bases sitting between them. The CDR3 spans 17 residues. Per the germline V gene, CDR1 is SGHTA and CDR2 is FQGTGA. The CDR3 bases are TGTGCCAGCAGTGATCTCCTTATTTCGCGGAACACCGGGGAGCTGTTTTTT. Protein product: CASSDLLISRNTGELFF.

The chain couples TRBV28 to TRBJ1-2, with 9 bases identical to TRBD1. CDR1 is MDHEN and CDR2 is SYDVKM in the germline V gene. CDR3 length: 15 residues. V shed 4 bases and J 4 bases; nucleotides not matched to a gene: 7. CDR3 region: CASSSQGANSYGYTF. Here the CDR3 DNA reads TGTGCCAGCAGTTCACAGGGGGCGAATAGCTATGGCTACACCTTC.

CDR3 region: CASSPLAAFSGNTIYF. CDR3 DNA sequence: TGTGCCAGCAGCCCACTTGCGGCGTTCTCTGGAAACACCATATATTTT. This chain links TRBV5-6 with TRBJ1-3; D remains unclear. V was cut by 4 bases and J by 0 bases, with 14 bases left in between. Germline assignment: CDR1 SGHDT and CDR2 YYEEEE. The CDR3 runs to 16 residues.

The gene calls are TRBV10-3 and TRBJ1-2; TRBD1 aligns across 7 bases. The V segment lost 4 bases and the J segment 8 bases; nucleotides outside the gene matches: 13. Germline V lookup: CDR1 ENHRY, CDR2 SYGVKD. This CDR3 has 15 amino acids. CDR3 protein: CAISGPPGTAAGYTF. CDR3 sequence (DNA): TGTGCCATCAGTGGCCCCCCCGGGACAGCGGCGGGCTACACCTTC.

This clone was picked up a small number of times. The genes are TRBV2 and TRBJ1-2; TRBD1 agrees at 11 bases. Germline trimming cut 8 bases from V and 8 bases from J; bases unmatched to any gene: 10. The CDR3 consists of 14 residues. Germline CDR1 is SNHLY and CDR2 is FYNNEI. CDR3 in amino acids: CASRSDRGREGYTF. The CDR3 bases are TGTGCCAGCCGGTCGGACAGGGGGCGCGAAGGCTACACCTTC.

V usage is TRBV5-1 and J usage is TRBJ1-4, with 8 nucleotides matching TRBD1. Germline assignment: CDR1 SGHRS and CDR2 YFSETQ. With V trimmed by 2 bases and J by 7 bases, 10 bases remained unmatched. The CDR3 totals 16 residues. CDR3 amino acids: CASSLGLETGAEKLFF. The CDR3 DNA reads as TGCGCCAGCAGCTTAGGGCTCGAGACAGGGGCTGAAAAACTGTTTTTT.

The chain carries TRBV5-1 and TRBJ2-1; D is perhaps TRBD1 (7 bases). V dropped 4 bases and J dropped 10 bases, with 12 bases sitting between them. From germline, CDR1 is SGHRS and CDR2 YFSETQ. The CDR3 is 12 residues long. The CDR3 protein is CASSVQGREQFF. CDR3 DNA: TGCGCCAGCAGCGTACAGGGGAGGGAGCAGTTCTTC. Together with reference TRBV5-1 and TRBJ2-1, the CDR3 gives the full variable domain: KAGVTQTPRYLIKTRGQQVTLSCSPISGHRSVSWYQQTPGQGLQFLFEYFSETQRNKGNFPGRFSGRQFSNSRSEMNVSTLELGDSALYLCASSVQGREQFFGPGTRLTVL.

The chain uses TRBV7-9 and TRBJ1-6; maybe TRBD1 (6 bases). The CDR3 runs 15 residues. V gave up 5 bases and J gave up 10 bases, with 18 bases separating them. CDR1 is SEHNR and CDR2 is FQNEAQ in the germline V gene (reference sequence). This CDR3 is CASSPTLTGNSPLHF. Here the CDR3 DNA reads TGTGCCAGCAGCCCTACCTTAACAGGGAACTCACCCCTCCACTTT. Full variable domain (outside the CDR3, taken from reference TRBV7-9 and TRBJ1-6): DTGVSQNPRHKITKRGQNVTFRCDPISEHNRLYWYRQTLGQGPEFLTYFQNEAQLEKSRLLSDRFSAERPKGSFSTLEIQRTEQGDSAMYLCASSPTLTGNSPLHFGNGTRLTVT.

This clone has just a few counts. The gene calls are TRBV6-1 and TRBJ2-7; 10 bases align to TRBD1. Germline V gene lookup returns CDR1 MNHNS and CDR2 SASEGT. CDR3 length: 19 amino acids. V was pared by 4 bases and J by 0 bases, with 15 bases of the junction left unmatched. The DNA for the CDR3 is TGTGCCAGCAGTGCCACCGGGACAGGGGTTCCGTTCAGCTCCTACGAGCAGTACGTC. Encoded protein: CASSATGTGVPFSSYEQYV.

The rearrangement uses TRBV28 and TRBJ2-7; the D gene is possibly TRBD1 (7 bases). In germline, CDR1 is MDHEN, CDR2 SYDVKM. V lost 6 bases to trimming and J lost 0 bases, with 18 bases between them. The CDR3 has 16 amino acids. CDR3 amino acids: CASRLRGVLTSYEQYF. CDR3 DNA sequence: TGTGCCAGCAGGCTCAGGGGGGTCCTAACCTCCTACGAGCAGTACTTC.

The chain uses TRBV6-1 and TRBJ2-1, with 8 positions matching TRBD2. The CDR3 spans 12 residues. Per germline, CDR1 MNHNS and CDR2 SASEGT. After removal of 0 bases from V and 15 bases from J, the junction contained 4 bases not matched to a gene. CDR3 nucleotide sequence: TGTGCCAGCAGTGAAGCCGAGACTAGCGTGTTCTTC. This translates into CASSEAETSVFF.

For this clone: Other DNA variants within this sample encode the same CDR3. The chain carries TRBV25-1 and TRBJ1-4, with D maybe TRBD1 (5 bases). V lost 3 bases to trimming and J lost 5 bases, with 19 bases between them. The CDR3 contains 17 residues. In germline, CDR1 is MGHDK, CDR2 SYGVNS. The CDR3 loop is CASSEPGGDWTNEKLFF. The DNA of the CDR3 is TGTGCCAGCAGTGAGCCGGGTGGGGACTGGACCAATGAAAAACTGTTTTTT.

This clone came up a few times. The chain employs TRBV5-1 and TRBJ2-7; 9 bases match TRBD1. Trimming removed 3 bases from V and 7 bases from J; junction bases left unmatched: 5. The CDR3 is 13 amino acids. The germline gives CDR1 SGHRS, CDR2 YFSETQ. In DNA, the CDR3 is TGCGCCAGCAGCTCACAGACAGGGGGAGAGCAGTACTTC. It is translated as CASSSQTGGEQYF.

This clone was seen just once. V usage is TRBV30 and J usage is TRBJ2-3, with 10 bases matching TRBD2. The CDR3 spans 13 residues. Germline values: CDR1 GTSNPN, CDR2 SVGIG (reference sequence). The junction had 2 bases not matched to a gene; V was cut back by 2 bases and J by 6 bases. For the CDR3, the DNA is TGTGCCTGGAGTTCAGCGGGGGGGGATACGCAGTATTTT. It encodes CAWSSAGGDTQYF.

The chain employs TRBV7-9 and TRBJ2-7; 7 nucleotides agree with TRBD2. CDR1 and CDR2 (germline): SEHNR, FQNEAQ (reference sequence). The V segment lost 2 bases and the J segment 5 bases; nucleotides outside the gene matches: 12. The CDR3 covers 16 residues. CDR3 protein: CASSLTGGSNGDEQYF. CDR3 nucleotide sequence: TGTGCCAGCAGCTTAACGGGCGGGAGTAATGGCGACGAGCAGTACTTC.

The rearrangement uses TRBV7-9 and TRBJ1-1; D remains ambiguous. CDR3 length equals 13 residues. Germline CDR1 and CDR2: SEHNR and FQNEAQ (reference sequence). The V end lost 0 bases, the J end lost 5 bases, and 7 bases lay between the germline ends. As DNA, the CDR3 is TGTGCCAGCAGCTTAGCGGGCATTACTGAAGCTTTCTTT. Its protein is CASSLAGITEAFF.

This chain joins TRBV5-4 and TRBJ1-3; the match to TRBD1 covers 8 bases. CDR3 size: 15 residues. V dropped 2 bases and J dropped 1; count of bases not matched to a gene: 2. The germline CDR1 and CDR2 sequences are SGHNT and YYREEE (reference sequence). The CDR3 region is CASSLQGVSGNTIYF. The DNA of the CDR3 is TGTGCCAGCAGCTTACAGGGGGTTTCTGGAAACACCATATATTTT.